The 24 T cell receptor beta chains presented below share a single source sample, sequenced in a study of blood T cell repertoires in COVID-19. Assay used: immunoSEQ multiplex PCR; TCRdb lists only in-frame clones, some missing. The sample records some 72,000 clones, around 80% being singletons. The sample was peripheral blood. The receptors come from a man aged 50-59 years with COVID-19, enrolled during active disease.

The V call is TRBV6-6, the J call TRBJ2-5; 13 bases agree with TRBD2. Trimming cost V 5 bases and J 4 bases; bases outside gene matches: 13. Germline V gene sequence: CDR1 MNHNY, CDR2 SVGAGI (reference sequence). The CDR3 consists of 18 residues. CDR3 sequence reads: CASSPGLAGLTGTETQYF. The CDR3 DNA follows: TGTGCCAGCAGTCCGGGACTAGCGGGGCTTACCGGGACAGAGACCCAGTACTTC.

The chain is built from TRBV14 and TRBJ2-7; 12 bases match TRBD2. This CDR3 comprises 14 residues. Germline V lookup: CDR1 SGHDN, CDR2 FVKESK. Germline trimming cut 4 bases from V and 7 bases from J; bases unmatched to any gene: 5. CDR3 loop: CASSLLAGGGEQYF. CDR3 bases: TGTGCCAGCAGCCTACTAGCGGGAGGAGGGGAGCAGTACTTC.

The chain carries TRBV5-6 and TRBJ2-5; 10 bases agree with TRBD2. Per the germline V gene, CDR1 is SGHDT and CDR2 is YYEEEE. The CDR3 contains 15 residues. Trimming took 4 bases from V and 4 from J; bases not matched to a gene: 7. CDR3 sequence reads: CASSIIAGGGETQYF. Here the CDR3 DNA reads TGTGCCAGCAGCATCATAGCGGGAGGCGGAGAGACCCAGTACTTC.

CDR3 sequence: CASSVARNYGYTF. DNA of the CDR3: TGTGCCAGCAGCGTAGCCAGGAACTATGGCTACACCTTC. V and J are TRBV9 and TRBJ1-2; D remains unclear. The CDR3 contains 13 residues. Trimming removed 0 bases at V and 2 bases at J, with 5 bases between. CDR1 SGDLS and CDR2 YYNGEE come from the germline V gene.

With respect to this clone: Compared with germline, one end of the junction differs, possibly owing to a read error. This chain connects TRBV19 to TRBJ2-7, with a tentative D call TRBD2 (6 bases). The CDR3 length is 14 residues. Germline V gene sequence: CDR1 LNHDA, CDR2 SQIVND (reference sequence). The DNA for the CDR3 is TGTGCCAGTAAGAAATTAGGGGACTCCCTGAGTTGGAGCTTC. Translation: CASKKLGDSLSWSF.

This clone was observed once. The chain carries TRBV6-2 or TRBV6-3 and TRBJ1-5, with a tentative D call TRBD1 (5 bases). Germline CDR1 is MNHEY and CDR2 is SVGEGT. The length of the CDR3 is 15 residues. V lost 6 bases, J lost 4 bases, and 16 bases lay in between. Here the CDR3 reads CASSLRGDPNQPQHF. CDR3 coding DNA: TGTGCCAGCAGCCTTCGGGGGGACCCGAATCAGCCCCAGCATTTT.

CDR3 in DNA: TGTGCCAGTAAACAAGTAGCGTTCTCCTACGAGCAGTACTTC. Translating gives CASKQVAFSYEQYF. The chain carries TRBV19 and TRBJ2-7, with a possible D match to TRBD2 (5 bases). Per germline, CDR1 LNHDA and CDR2 SQIVND (reference sequence). The CDR3 sequence is 14 residues long. Trimming pared 7 bases from V and 0 bases from J, leaving 13 bases between.

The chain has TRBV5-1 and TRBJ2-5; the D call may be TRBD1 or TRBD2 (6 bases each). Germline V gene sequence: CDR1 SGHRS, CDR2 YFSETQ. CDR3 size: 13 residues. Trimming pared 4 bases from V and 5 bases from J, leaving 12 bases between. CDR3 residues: CASSLEGVETQYF. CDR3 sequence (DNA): TGCGCCAGCAGCCTGGAGGGGGTGGAGACCCAGTACTTC.

For the CDR3, the DNA is TGCAGCGTTTCCAGGGGACAGGGGAACACTGAAGCTTTCTTT. As protein: CSVSRGQGNTEAFF. This sequence joins TRBV29-1 and TRBJ1-1, with TRBD1 matching over 9 bases. The germline V gene has CDR1 SQVTM and CDR2 ANQGSEA. The CDR3 runs 14 residues. With V trimmed by 5 bases and J by 1 base, 5 bases remained unmatched.

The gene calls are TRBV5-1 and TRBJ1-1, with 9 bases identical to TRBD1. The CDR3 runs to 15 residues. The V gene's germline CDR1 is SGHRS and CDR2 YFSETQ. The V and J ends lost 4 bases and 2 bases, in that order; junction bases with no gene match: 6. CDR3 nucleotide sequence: TGCGCCAGCAGCCCCCCGACAGGGGGAAACACTGAAGCTTTCTTT. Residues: CASSPPTGGNTEAFF.

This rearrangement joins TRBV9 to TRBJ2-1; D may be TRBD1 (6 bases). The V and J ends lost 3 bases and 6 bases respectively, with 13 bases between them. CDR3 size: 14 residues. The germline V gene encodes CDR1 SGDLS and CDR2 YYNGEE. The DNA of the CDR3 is TGTGCCAGCAGCGCCGTGGGGGCCTCCAATGAGCAGTTCTTC. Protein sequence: CASSAVGASNEQFF.

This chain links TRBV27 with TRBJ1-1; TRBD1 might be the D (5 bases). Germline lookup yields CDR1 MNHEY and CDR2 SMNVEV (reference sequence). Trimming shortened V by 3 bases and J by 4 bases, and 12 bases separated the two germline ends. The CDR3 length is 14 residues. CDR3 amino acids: CASSFRQGATEAFF. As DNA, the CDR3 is TGTGCCAGCAGTTTTCGGCAAGGGGCCACTGAAGCTTTCTTT.

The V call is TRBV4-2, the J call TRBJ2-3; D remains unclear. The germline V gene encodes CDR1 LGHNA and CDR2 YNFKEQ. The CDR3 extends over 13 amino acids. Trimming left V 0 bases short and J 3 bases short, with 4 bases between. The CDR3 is CASSQDLTDTQYF. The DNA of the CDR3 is TGTGCCAGCAGCCAAGATCTAACAGATACGCAGTATTTT.

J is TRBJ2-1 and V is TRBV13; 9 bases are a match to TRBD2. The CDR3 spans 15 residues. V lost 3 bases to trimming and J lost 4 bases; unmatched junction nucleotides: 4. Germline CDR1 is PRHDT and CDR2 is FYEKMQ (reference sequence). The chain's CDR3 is CASSLTSGPYNEQFF. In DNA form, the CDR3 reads TGTGCCAGCAGCTTGACTAGCGGTCCTTACAATGAGCAGTTCTTC.

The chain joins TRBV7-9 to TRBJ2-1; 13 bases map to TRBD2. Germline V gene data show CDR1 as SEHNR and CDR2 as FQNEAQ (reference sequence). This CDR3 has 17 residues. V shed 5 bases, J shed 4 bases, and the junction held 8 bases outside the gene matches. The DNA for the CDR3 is TGTGCCAGCAGCCCAATTGGGACTAGCGGGAATTACAATGAGCAGTTCTTC. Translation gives CASSPIGTSGNYNEQFF.

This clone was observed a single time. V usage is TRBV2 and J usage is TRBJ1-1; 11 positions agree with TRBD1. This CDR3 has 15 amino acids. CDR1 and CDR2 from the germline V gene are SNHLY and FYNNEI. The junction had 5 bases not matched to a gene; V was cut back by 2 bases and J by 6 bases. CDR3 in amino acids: CASSERRTGGSEAFF. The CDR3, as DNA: TGTGCCAGCAGTGAACGACGGACAGGGGGCTCTGAAGCTTTCTTT.

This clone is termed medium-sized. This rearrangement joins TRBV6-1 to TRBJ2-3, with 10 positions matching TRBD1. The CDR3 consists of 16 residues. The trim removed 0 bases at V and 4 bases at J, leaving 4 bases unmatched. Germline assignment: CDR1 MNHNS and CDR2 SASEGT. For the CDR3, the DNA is TGTGCCAGCAGTGAAGCACCGGGACAGGGGCCAGATACGCAGTATTTT. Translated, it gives CASSEAPGQGPDTQYF.

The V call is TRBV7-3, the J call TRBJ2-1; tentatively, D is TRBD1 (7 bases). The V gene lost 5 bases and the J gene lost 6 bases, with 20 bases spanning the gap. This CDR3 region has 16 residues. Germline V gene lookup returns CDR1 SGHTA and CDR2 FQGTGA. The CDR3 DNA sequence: TGTGCCAGCAGCCCTTCAGGGGGGACAGCGAGCAATGAGCAGTTCTTC. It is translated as CASSPSGGTASNEQFF.

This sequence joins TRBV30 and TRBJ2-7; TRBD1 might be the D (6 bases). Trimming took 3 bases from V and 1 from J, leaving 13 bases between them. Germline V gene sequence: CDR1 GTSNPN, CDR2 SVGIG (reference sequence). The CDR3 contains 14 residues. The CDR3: CAWRNTQGSYEQYF. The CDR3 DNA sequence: TGTGCCTGGAGAAATACACAGGGTTCCTACGAGCAGTACTTC.

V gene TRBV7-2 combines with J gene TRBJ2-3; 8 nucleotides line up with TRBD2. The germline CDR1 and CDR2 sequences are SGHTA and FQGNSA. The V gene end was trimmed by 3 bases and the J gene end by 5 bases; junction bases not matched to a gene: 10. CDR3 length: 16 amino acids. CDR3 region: CASSFLIGLAGDTQYF. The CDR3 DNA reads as TGTGCCAGCAGCTTTCTGATAGGGCTAGCGGGAGATACGCAGTATTTT.

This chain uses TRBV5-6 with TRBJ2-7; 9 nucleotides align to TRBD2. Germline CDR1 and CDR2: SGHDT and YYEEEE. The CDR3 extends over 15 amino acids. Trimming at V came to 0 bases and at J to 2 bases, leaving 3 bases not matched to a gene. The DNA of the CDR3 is TGTGCCAGCAGCTTGGGGGTAGCGGGGGCCTACGAGCAGTACTTC. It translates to CASSLGVAGAYEQYF.

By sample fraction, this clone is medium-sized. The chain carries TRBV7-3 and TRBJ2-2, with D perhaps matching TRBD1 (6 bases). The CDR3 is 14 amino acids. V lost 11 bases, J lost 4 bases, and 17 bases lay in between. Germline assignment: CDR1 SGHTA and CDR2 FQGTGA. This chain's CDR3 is CASREGGSTGELFF. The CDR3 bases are TGTGCCTCACGAGAAGGGGGTAGCACCGGGGAGCTGTTTTTT.

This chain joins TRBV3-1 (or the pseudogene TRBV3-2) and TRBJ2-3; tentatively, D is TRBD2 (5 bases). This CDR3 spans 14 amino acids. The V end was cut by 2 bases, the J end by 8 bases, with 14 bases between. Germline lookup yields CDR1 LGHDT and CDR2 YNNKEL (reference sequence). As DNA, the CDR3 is TGTGCCAGCAGCCAAAGAGCGGTTGGGGTTACGCAGTATTTT. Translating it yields CASSQRAVGVTQYF.

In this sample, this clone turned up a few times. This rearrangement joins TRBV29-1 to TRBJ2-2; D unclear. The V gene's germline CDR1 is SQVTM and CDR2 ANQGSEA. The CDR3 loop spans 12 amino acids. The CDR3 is CTGLTNTGELFF. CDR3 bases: TGCACCGGTCTTACTAACACCGGGGAGCTGTTTTTT.